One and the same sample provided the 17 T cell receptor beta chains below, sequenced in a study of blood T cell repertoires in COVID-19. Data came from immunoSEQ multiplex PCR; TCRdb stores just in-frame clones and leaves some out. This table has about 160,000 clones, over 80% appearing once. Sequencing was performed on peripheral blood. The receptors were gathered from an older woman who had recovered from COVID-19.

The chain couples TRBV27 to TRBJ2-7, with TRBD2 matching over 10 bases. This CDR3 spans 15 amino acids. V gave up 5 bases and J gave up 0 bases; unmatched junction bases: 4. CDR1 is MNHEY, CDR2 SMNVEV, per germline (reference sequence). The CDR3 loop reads CASSHGLAASYEQYF. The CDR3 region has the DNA TGTGCCAGCAGTCACGGACTAGCGGCCTCCTACGAGCAGTACTTC.

The CDR3 region has the DNA TGTGCCAGTAGTGACCGCGGGGGGGGAACAGATACGCAGTATTTT. Translating gives CASSDRGGGTDTQYF. The V gene is TRBV19, the J gene TRBJ2-3, with 9 bases aligning to TRBD2. The CDR3 covers 15 residues. Looked up from germline, CDR1 is LNHDA and CDR2 is SQIVND (reference sequence). V shed 5 bases, J shed 3 bases, and the junction held 6 bases outside the gene matches.

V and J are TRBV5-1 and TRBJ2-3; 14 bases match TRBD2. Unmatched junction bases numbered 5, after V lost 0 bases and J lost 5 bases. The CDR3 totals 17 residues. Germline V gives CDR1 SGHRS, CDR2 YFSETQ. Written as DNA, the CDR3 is TGCGCCAGCAGCTTGGCGGGACTAGCGGGGGTTGGAGATACGCAGTATTTT. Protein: CASSLAGLAGVGDTQYF.

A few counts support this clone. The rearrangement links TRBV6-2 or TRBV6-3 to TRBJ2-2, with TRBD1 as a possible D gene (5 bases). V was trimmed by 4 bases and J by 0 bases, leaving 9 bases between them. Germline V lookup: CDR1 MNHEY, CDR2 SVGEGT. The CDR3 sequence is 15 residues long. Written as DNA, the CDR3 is TGTGCCAGCAGTTTGACAGTCACGAACACCGGGGAGCTGTTTTTT. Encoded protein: CASSLTVTNTGELFF.

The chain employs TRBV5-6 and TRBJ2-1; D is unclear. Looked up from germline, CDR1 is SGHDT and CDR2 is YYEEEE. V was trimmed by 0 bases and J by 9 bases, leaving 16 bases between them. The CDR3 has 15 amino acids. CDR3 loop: CASSLGAFRRSEQFF. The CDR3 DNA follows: TGTGCCAGCAGCTTGGGGGCCTTTAGAAGATCTGAGCAGTTCTTC.

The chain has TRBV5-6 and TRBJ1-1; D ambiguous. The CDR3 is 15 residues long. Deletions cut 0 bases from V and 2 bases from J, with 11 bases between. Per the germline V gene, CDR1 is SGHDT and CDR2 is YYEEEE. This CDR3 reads CASSLAGFGNTEAFF. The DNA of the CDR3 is TGTGCCAGCAGCTTGGCGGGGTTTGGTAACACTGAAGCTTTCTTT.

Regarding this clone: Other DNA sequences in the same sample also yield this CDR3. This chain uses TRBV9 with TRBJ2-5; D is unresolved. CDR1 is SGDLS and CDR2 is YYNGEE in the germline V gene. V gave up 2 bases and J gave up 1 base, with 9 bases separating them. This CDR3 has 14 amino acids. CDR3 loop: CASSVRGGQETQYF. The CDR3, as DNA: TGTGCCAGCAGCGTTAGAGGCGGCCAAGAGACCCAGTACTTC.

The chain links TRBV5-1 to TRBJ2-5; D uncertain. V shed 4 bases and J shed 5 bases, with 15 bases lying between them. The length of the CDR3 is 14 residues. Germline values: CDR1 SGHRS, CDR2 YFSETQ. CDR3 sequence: CASSPSRVWETQYF. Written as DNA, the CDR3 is TGCGCCAGCAGCCCCTCCCGGGTCTGGGAGACCCAGTACTTC.

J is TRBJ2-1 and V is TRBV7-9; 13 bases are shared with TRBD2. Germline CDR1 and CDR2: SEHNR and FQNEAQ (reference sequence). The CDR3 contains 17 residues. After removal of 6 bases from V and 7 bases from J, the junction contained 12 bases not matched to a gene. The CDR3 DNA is TGTGCCAGCAGACATACTAGCGGGGGGGCCCCACTGAATGAGCAGTTCTTC. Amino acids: CASRHTSGGAPLNEQFF.

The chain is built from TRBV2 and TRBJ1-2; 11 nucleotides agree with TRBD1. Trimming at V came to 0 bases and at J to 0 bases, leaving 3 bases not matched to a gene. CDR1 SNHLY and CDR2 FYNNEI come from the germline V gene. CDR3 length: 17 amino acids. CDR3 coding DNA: TGTGCCAGCAGTGAAGCGGGGACAGGGGGACCTAACTATGGCTACACCTTC. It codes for CASSEAGTGGPNYGYTF.

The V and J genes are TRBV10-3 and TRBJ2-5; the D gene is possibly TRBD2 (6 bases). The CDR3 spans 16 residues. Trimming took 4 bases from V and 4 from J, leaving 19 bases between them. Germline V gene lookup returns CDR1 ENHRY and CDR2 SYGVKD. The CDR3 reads CAISGGEKAVLETQYF. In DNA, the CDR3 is TGTGCCATCAGTGGGGGGGAGAAGGCAGTTCTAGAGACCCAGTACTTC.

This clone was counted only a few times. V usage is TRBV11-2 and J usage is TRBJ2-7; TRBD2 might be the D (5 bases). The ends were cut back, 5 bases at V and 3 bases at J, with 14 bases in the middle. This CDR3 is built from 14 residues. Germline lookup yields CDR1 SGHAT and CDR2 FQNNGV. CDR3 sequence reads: CASSPRTESYEQYF. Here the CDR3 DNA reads TGTGCCAGCAGCCCCCGGACTGAAAGCTACGAGCAGTACTTC.

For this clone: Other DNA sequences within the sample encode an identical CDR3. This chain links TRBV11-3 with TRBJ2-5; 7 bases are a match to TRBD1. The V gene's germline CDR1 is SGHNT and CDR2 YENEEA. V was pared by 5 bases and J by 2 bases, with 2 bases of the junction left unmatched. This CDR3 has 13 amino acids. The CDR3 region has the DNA TGTGCCAGCAGCCCGACAGGGCAAGAGACCCAGTACTTC. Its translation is CASSPTGQETQYF.

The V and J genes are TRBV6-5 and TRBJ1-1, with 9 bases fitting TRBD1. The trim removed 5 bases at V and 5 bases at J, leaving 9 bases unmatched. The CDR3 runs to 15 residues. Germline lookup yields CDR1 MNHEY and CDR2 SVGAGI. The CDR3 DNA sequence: TGTGCCAGCAGTCCCCCTGGACAGGGGAGGACTGAAGCTTTCTTT. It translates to CASSPPGQGRTEAFF.

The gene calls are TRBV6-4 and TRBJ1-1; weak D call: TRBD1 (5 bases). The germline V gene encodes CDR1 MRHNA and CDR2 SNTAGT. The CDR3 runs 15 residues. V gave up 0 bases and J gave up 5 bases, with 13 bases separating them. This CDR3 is CASSDSIGGGTEAFF. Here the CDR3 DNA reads TGTGCCAGCAGTGACTCGATTGGGGGGGGGACTGAAGCTTTCTTT.

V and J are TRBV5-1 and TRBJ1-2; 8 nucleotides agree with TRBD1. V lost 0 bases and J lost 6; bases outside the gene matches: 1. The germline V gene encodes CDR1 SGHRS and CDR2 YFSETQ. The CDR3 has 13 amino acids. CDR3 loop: CASSLAGGNGYTF. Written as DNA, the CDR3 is TGCGCCAGCAGCTTGGCAGGGGGCAATGGCTACACCTTC.

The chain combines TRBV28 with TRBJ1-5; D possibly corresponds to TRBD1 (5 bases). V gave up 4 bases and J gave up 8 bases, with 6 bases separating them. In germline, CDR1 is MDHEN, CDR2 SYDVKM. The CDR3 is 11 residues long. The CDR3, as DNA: TGTGCCAGCAGTTCGGGGGAGCCCCAGCATTTT. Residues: CASSSGEPQHF.